This T cell receptor (beta chain) was captured in a study of technical replicates of blood from a handful of donors. Repertoires were generated with immunoSEQ multiplex PCR, while TCRdb's copy carries only in-frame clones and drops some. Of roughly 72,000 clones in the sample, approximately 93% were seen once. The V end lost 6 bases, the J end lost 5 bases, and 17 bases lay between the germline ends. The CDR3 runs 14 residues. Per germline, CDR1 SNHLY and CDR2 FYNNEI. Material for sequencing was T cells isolated from PBMCs. The genes are TRBV2 and TRBJ2-7; TRBD1 might be the D (6 bases). This sequence was found in a human donor in good health. The CDR3 DNA follows: TGTGCCAGCAGCCTGACAGGTGTGGTCCACGAGCAGTACTTC. This translates into CASSLTGVVHEQYF.